The 9 T cell receptor beta chains below come from one sample, sequenced in a study of blood T cell repertoires in COVID-19. Libraries were prepared by immunoSEQ multiplex PCR; TCRdb keeps only in-frame clonotypes and omits some of them. The repertoire includes roughly 120,000 clones, nearly 90% of them detected once, and about 3.8% sits in the top ten. Sequencing input: peripheral blood. These receptors were collected from an older woman with COVID-19, enrolled during active disease.

This clone has a handful of counts. CDR3 nucleotide sequence: TGTGCCAGCAGCTCGAACGCCCGGACAGGAAACGGACTAGATACGCAGTATTTT. This sequence encodes CASSSNARTGNGLDTQYF. This chain joins TRBV5-5 and TRBJ2-3, with 7 bases fitting TRBD1. This CDR3 has 18 residues. J lost 5 bases, V lost 3 bases, and 18 bases had no gene match. CDR1 and CDR2 from the germline V gene are SGHKS and YYEKEE (reference sequence).

The chain is built from TRBV19 and TRBJ1-1; D might be TRBD1 (5 bases). V lost 2 bases and J 8 bases, leaving 9 bases between the germline ends. The germline CDR1 and CDR2 sequences are LNHDA and SQIVND (reference sequence). CDR3 length: 12 amino acids. The CDR3 DNA reads as TGTGCCAGTAGTATATTGCCAGGGGAAGCTTTCTTT. Its protein product is CASSILPGEAFF.

The rearrangement joins TRBV5-4 to TRBJ2-4; 7 bases are a match to TRBD1. Germline CDR1 SGHNT, CDR2 YYREEE (reference sequence). This CDR3 has 15 amino acids. The trim removed 3 bases at V and 6 bases at J, leaving 9 bases unmatched. In DNA form, the CDR3 reads TGTGCCAGCAGCTCGAGGACAGGAGGACCAAACATTCAGTACTTC. Its protein is CASSSRTGGPNIQYF.

The V call is TRBV5-5, the J call TRBJ1-1; no clear D gene. The germline V and J ends were trimmed by 1 base and 7 bases, with 8 bases remaining between them. CDR1 and CDR2 from the germline V gene are SGHKS and YYEKEE (reference sequence). CDR3 length: 12 residues. The CDR3 loop is CASSLSASEAFF. In nucleotides, the CDR3 is TGTGCCAGCAGCTTGTCTGCCAGTGAAGCTTTCTTT.

The chain is built from TRBV19 and TRBJ1-2; TRBD1 matches 7 bases. Trimming took 6 bases from V and 2 from J; bases not matched to a gene: 15. Per the germline V gene, CDR1 is LNHDA and CDR2 is SQIVND (reference sequence). CDR3 size: 17 residues. The CDR3, as DNA: TGTGCCAGTAGCCCCCGGACATTAAAAGGGGGCAACTATGGCTACACCTTC. It yields the protein CASSPRTLKGGNYGYTF.

The chain employs TRBV10-3 and TRBJ1-1; D call uncertain. V dropped 7 bases and J dropped 1 base, with 10 bases sitting between them. CDR3 length: 13 amino acids. Per germline, CDR1 ENHRY and CDR2 SYGVKD. The CDR3: CAITDGRNTEAFF. CDR3 nucleotide sequence: TGTGCCATCACTGACGGGAGGAACACTGAAGCTTTCTTT.

V gene TRBV19 combines with J gene TRBJ1-2, with D possibly being TRBD1 (5 bases). This CDR3 has 12 amino acids. V was pared by 6 bases and J by 7 bases, with 12 bases between. The germline gives CDR1 LNHDA, CDR2 SQIVND (reference sequence). CDR3 sequence (DNA): TGTGCCAGTAGCATGGCAGGGTCTGGCTACACCTTC. It specifies CASSMAGSGYTF.

The gene calls are TRBV27 and TRBJ1-2; possible D gene TRBD1, 5 bases. Germline assignment: CDR1 MNHEY and CDR2 SMNVEV (reference sequence). CDR3 length: 15 residues. V lost 2 bases and J lost 3, with 13 bases in between. CDR3 DNA: TGTGCCAGCAGTTTAATCGCAGGGCCCCACTATGGCTACACCTTC. Residues: CASSLIAGPHYGYTF.

V and J are TRBV4-3 and TRBJ1-2; D is perhaps TRBD1 (5 bases). Germline lookup yields CDR1 LGHNA and CDR2 YSLEER. This CDR3 is 15 amino acids long. Trimming took 1 base from V and 3 from J, leaving 12 bases between them. CDR3 DNA: TGCGCCAGCAGCCAAGCCAGGGAAGCAGACTATGGCTACACCTTC. It translates to CASSQAREADYGYTF.